The following is a T cell receptor (beta chain) sequence with its context. Its cognate antigen is unknown. This specimen comes from a study of T cell repertoires in cytomegalovirus infection. Study context: Researchers turned to recently identified HLA-C-restricted CMV epitopes as well as well-studied HLA-B-restricted ones. Matching HLA type and CMV infection were both indicated by public TCR beta signatures.

The CDR3 spans 15 residues. V lost 0 bases and J 0 bases, leaving 7 bases between the germline ends. Germline assignment: CDR1 SGDLS and CDR2 YYNGEE. From the reads, TCRdb called clonotypes with MiXCR, one entry per CDR3 protein. The table has some 940,000 distinct CDR3 sequences, roughly 30% seen once; the top ten hold over 11%. Study-wide results and limits: There were HLA-C-restricted CMV-specific TCR beta clonotypes dominating the ex vivo response. Carriers of CMV plus the relevant HLA were identified by cumulative public TCR beta family frequency.

Sequencing used cultured CD8+ T cells from PBMCs, obtained from culture after CMV antigen stimulation. This chain links TRBV9 with TRBJ1-3; D is unresolved. The clonotype was recovered from a human donor in good health (CMV status not recorded). Some clones in this sample may be carry-over from other donors' samples. Here the CDR3 reads CASSVAGTSGNTIYF. CDR3 DNA sequence: TGTGCCAGCAGCGTAGCGGGAACCTCTGGAAACACCATATATTTT.